This TCR beta chain emerged from a study of blood T cells in healthy people across ages. General observations from the study: Compared with aged donors, long-lived donors showed fewer expanded clones, suggesting selection.

This clonotype was detected only a few times. The antigen is not known. A much larger clone is a single base away; this may be a read error. For the second PCR, which ran for about 6 to 11 cycles, a sample-barcoded 5' primer and a J-beta primer mix were used. Using its own MiXCR run on the 5' RACE reads, TCRdb lists one record per CDR3 protein. The repertoire holds 750,000 to 950,000 distinct CDR3 sequences, with almost 30% as singletons. Germline CDR1 SQVTM, CDR2 ANQGSEA. This CDR3 contains 12 residues. V was trimmed by 8 bases and J by 3 bases, leaving 14 bases between them. The sample was also reused in another study, on T cells of mothers and their children.

This chain uses TRBV29-1 with TRBJ2-7; either TRBD1 or TRBD2 may supply D (5 bases each). This clonotype was obtained from a woman between 35 and 50 years old in good health. Sequencing was carried out using blood. CDR3 sequence reads: CSRIRDGYEQYF. CDR3 in DNA: TGCAGCAGAATCCGGGACGGCTACGAGCAGTACTTC.